A selection of T cell receptor beta chains follows, all from one sample in a study of blood T cell repertoires in COVID-19. Sequenced by immunoSEQ multiplex PCR; TCRdb stores in-frame clones only, minus some. The sample yields under 250,000 clones, roughly four fifths seen once. Sequencing was carried out using PBMCs or T cells enriched from blood (not recorded which). The receptors originated from a woman aged 45-65 years who had been exposed to COVID-19. The CDR3 runs from the conserved cysteine through the conserved F or W. A D gene is named only where the DNA matches it firmly. Where a row states a size, it is once, few, many or the class of an expanded clone; other rows omit it.

v_gene: TRBV7-9
abundance: .
d_gene: .
j_gene: TRBJ1-3
CDR3aa: CASSLDREGNTIYF
CDR3nt: TGTGCCAGCAGCTTAGACAGGGAAGGAAACACCATATATTTT

v_gene: TRBV4-2
abundance: .
d_gene: TRBD1
j_gene: TRBJ1-2
CDR3aa: CASSQADRESYGYTF
CDR3nt: TGTGCCAGCAGCCAAGCAGACAGGGAGAGCTATGGCTACACCTTC

v_gene: TRBV10-2
abundance: once
d_gene: TRBD1
j_gene: TRBJ2-1
CDR3aa: CASRSDPTGGFYNEQFF
CDR3nt: TGCGCCAGCAGAAGTGACCCGACAGGGGGGTTTTATAATGAGCAGTTCTTC

v_gene: TRBV5-1
abundance: .
d_gene: .
j_gene: TRBJ1-3
CDR3aa: CASSLAGINGNTIYF
CDR3nt: TGCGCCAGCAGCTTGGCCGGGATCAATGGAAACACCATATATTTT

v_gene: TRBV5-1
abundance: .
d_gene: TRBD2
j_gene: TRBJ2-7
CDR3aa: CASSLVVGREQYF
CDR3nt: TGCGCCAGCAGCTTGGTTGTCGGGAGGGAGCAGTACTTC

v_gene: TRBV28
abundance: .
d_gene: .
j_gene: TRBJ1-5
CDR3aa: CAIHDRRRNQPQHF
CDR3nt: TGTGCCATTCACGACAGGAGGCGAAATCAGCCCCAGCATTTT

v_gene: TRBV7-9
abundance: .
d_gene: TRBD1
j_gene: TRBJ2-1
CDR3aa: CASSLPGQGFYEQFF
CDR3nt: TGTGCCAGCAGCCTCCCGGGACAGGGGTTCTATGAGCAGTTCTTC

v_gene: TRBV15
abundance: once
d_gene: .
j_gene: TRBJ1-5
CDR3aa: CATSLDPGQPQHF
CDR3nt: TGTGCCACCAGCCTCGACCCGGGACAGCCCCAGCATTTT

v_gene: TRBV2
abundance: .
d_gene: .
j_gene: TRBJ1-3
CDR3aa: CASSVELADGNTIYF
CDR3nt: TGTGCCAGCAGTGTGGAACTCGCGGATGGAAACACCATATATTTT

v_gene: TRBV7-9
abundance: many
d_gene: .
j_gene: TRBJ1-6
CDR3aa: CASRQSYNSPLHF
CDR3nt: TGTGCCAGCAGACAGTCCTATAATTCACCCCTCCACTTT

v_gene: TRBV6-5
abundance: .
d_gene: TRBD1
j_gene: TRBJ2-5
CDR3aa: CASTYRGETQYF
CDR3nt: TGTGCCAGCACCTACAGGGGTGAGACCCAGTACTTC

v_gene: TRBV6-6
abundance: .
d_gene: .
j_gene: TRBJ2-1
CDR3aa: CASSFPQYEQFF
CDR3nt: TGTGCCAGCAGTTTTCCACAGTACGAGCAGTTCTTC

v_gene: TRBV19
abundance: .
d_gene: .
j_gene: TRBJ1-1
CDR3aa: CASSIGGPGNTEAFF
CDR3nt: TGTGCCAGTAGTATCGGGGGGCCGGGGAACACTGAAGCTTTCTTT

v_gene: TRBV4-1
abundance: .
d_gene: .
j_gene: TRBJ1-4
CDR3aa: CASSQDPGRNEKLFF
CDR3nt: TGCGCCAGCAGCCAAGACCCAGGGCGTAATGAAAAACTGTTTTTT

v_gene: TRBV28
abundance: .
d_gene: TRBD1
j_gene: TRBJ1-2
CDR3aa: CASSFFGRQGDGYTF
CDR3nt: TGTGCCAGCAGTTTTTTTGGTCGACAGGGTGATGGCTACACCTTC

v_gene: TRBV12-3/TRBV12-4
abundance: .
d_gene: .
j_gene: TRBJ2-5
CDR3aa: CASRSTGRETQYF
CDR3nt: TGTGCCAGCAGGTCGACAGGGAGGGAGACCCAGTACTTC

v_gene: TRBV11-3
abundance: .
d_gene: .
j_gene: TRBJ2-1
CDR3aa: CASSLGRSREQFF
CDR3nt: TGTGCCAGCAGCTTAGGTCGGTCCAGGGAGCAGTTCTTC

v_gene: TRBV7-8
abundance: .
d_gene: TRBD1
j_gene: TRBJ1-6
CDR3aa: CASSTSTGVISPLHF
CDR3nt: TGTGCCAGCAGCACCTCGACAGGGGTTATTTCACCCCTCCACTTT

v_gene: TRBV7-6
abundance: .
d_gene: TRBD1
j_gene: TRBJ1-3
CDR3aa: CASSRDRVSGNTIYF
CDR3nt: TGTGCCAGCAGCCGCGACAGGGTCTCCGGAAACACCATATATTTT

v_gene: TRBV24-1
abundance: once
d_gene: TRBD2
j_gene: TRBJ2-3
CDR3aa: CATSVAGPTDTQYF
CDR3nt: TGTGCCACCAGTGTAGCGGGACCCACAGATACGCAGTATTTT

v_gene: TRBV9
abundance: once
d_gene: TRBD1
j_gene: TRBJ1-3
CDR3aa: CASSVRDRGTGNTIYF
CDR3nt: TGTGCCAGCAGCGTTAGAGACAGGGGTACTGGAAACACCATATATTTT

v_gene: TRBV10-2
abundance: .
d_gene: TRBD1
j_gene: TRBJ2-7
CDR3aa: CASRTGGRDEQYF
CDR3nt: TGCGCCAGCAGGACAGGGGGAAGGGACGAGCAGTACTTC

v_gene: TRBV5-5
abundance: .
d_gene: .
j_gene: TRBJ1-3
CDR3aa: CASSLDLFSGNTIYF
CDR3nt: TGTGCCAGCAGCTTGGATCTATTCTCTGGAAACACCATATATTTT

v_gene: TRBV2
abundance: .
d_gene: .
j_gene: TRBJ1-5
CDR3aa: CASSEARGGPQHF
CDR3nt: TGTGCCAGCAGTGAAGCTAGGGGAGGGCCCCAGCATTTT

v_gene: TRBV2
abundance: .
d_gene: .
j_gene: TRBJ2-6
CDR3aa: CASALRTGISGANVLTF
CDR3nt: TGTGCCAGTGCCCTCCGCACAGGGATCTCTGGGGCCAACGTCCTGACTTTC

v_gene: TRBV6-2/TRBV6-3
abundance: .
d_gene: TRBD1
j_gene: TRBJ1-5
CDR3aa: CASSYTGASNQPQHF
CDR3nt: TGTGCCAGCAGTTATACAGGGGCTAGCAATCAGCCCCAGCATTTT

v_gene: TRBV6-5
abundance: .
d_gene: .
j_gene: TRBJ1-2
CDR3aa: CASSYVYNYGYTF
CDR3nt: TGTGCCAGCAGTTACGTTTATAACTATGGCTACACCTTC

v_gene: TRBV28
abundance: few
d_gene: TRBD1
j_gene: TRBJ2-3
CDR3aa: CASSPAPGTGDTDTQYF
CDR3nt: TGTGCCAGCAGTCCCGCCCCCGGGACAGGGGACACAGATACGCAGTATTTT

v_gene: TRBV5-8
abundance: .
d_gene: TRBD1
j_gene: TRBJ2-2
CDR3aa: CASSFRTGTTGELFF
CDR3nt: TGTGCCAGCAGCTTCCGGACAGGGACCACCGGGGAGCTGTTTTTT

v_gene: TRBV10-1
abundance: .
d_gene: .
j_gene: TRBJ2-3
CDR3aa: CASSENSPDTQYF
CDR3nt: TGCGCCAGCAGTGAGAACAGTCCGGATACGCAGTATTTT

v_gene: TRBV24-1
abundance: once
d_gene: TRBD1
j_gene: TRBJ1-5
CDR3aa: CATSDAGGRQPQHF
CDR3nt: TGTGCCACCAGTGATGCAGGGGGCCGTCAGCCCCAGCATTTT

v_gene: TRBV28
abundance: .
d_gene: TRBD1
j_gene: TRBJ1-2
CDR3aa: CASGHWDSLYGYTF
CDR3nt: TGTGCCAGCGGCCATTGGGACAGCCTCTATGGCTACACCTTC

v_gene: TRBV11-2
abundance: .
d_gene: TRBD2
j_gene: TRBJ2-7
CDR3aa: CASSIRRSGGAYEQYF
CDR3nt: TGTGCCAGCAGCATCAGACGTAGCGGGGGGGCCTACGAGCAGTACTTC

v_gene: TRBV12-1
abundance: .
d_gene: .
j_gene: TRBJ1-1
CDR3aa: CASEGPGQGETEAFF
CDR3nt: TGTGCCAGTGAAGGACCGGGACAGGGTGAAACTGAAGCTTTCTTT

v_gene: TRBV7-3
abundance: few
d_gene: TRBD1
j_gene: TRBJ1-3
CDR3aa: CASSLSGQGENTIYF
CDR3nt: TGTGCCAGCAGCTTATCGGGACAGGGAGAAAACACCATATATTTT

v_gene: TRBV24-1
abundance: .
d_gene: .
j_gene: TRBJ2-1
CDR3aa: CATSDSFSGFYNEQFF
CDR3nt: TGTGCCACCAGTGATTCGTTTAGCGGATTCTACAATGAGCAGTTCTTC

v_gene: TRBV7-2
abundance: .
d_gene: .
j_gene: TRBJ1-2
CDR3aa: CASSPGQVSIYGYTF
CDR3nt: TGTGCCAGCAGCCCAGGCCAGGTATCCATCTATGGCTACACCTTC

v_gene: TRBV9
abundance: .
d_gene: .
j_gene: TRBJ2-5
CDR3aa: CASSVAPGDGETQYF
CDR3nt: TGTGCCAGCAGCGTAGCTCCGGGGGACGGAGAGACCCAGTACTTC

v_gene: TRBV2
abundance: .
d_gene: .
j_gene: TRBJ2-1
CDR3aa: CASLTNNEQFF
CDR3nt: TGTGCCAGCCTGACTAACAATGAGCAGTTCTTC

v_gene: TRBV11-2
abundance: .
d_gene: .
j_gene: TRBJ1-1
CDR3aa: CASSRGDRPDTEAFF
CDR3nt: TGTGCCAGCAGCCGGGGGGACCGGCCCGACACTGAAGCTTTCTTT

v_gene: TRBV30
abundance: .
d_gene: .
j_gene: TRBJ1-2
CDR3aa: CAWSVGQGGGYTF
CDR3nt: TGTGCCTGGAGTGTAGGGCAGGGCGGCGGCTACACCTTC

v_gene: TRBV5-4
abundance: once
d_gene: .
j_gene: TRBJ1-2
CDR3aa: CASSLSLLDGYTF
CDR3nt: TGTGCCAGCAGCTTGTCCCTACTGGATGGCTACACCTTC

v_gene: TRBV12-5
abundance: .
d_gene: TRBD2
j_gene: TRBJ2-2
CDR3aa: CASGLRGGTGELFF
CDR3nt: TGTGCTAGTGGTCTCCGGGGGGGAACCGGGGAGCTGTTTTTT

v_gene: TRBV2
abundance: .
d_gene: TRBD1
j_gene: TRBJ1-2
CDR3aa: CASSPGGAGTYTF
CDR3nt: TGTGCCAGCAGTCCAGGGGGCGCCGGGACCTACACCTTC